The 3 T cell receptor beta chains presented below share a single source sample, sequenced in a study of blood T cells in healthy people across ages. Next came a second PCR, run for about 7 to 12 cycles, which used a sample-barcoded 5' primer along with a J-beta primer mix. One entry per CDR3 protein, called by TCRdb with MiXCR from the 5' RACE reads. The sample shows 600,000 to 850,000 distinct CDR3 sequences, 20% to 30% of them seen only once. This sample also belongs to another study, concerning T cells of mothers and their children.

Sequencing was performed on blood. These receptors came from a boy younger than 18 in good health.

This rearrangement joins TRBV7-8 to TRBJ2-5; maybe TRBD2 (5 bases). The last part of the DNA fits TRBJ2-1 better; the J call may be wrong. Germline V lookup: CDR1 SGHVS, CDR2 FQNEAQ. This CDR3 spans 13 amino acids. The CDR3, as DNA: TGTGCCAGCAGCTTAGTCGAGCGGAATGAGCAGTTCTTC. This encodes CASSLVERNEQFF.

This clonotype was counted only a few times. The rearrangement links TRBV5-6 to TRBJ2-5, with a weak D call TRBD2 (5 bases). The J call may be incorrect, as the DNA end agrees better with TRBJ2-1. The germline gives CDR1 SGHDT, CDR2 YYEEEE. The CDR3 covers 17 residues. The CDR3 sequence is CASSLAVLGSRSNEQFF. Here the CDR3 DNA reads TGTGCCAGCAGCTTGGCCGTTCTGGGGAGCCGGTCGAATGAGCAGTTCTTC.

This clonotype was detected ten times or more. J is TRBJ2-3 and V is TRBV29-1, with unresolved D. V was cut by 4 bases and J by 2 bases, with 4 bases left in between. CDR3 length equals 11 residues. Per germline, CDR1 SQVTM and CDR2 ANQGSEA. For the CDR3, the DNA is TGCAGCGTTGGGGCCACAGATACGCAGTATTTT. The encoded protein is CSVGATDTQYF.